These 21 T cell receptor beta chains were sequenced from one sample in a study of prognosis after radiotherapy for stage I lung cancer. Amplicons of TCR beta CDR3 were generated from genomic DNA by two-round multiplex PCR. The use of primers specific to each TRBV and TRBJ gene characterized first-round PCR. TCRdb redid the calling of the multiplex PCR reads with MiXCR, one entry per CDR3 protein. The sample contains 30,000 to 40,000 distinct CDR3 sequences, around a third of which appear only once. Sequencing was performed on PBMCs, taken before or after stereotactic body radiation therapy (not recorded which). Every receptor here comes from a donor at least 50 years old with non-small cell lung cancer.

In its sample, this clonotype was seen many times. This chain links TRBV5-1 with TRBJ2-3, with 7 bases identical to TRBD1. V lost 4 bases, J lost 0 bases, and 5 bases stayed unmatched. Germline lookup yields CDR1 SGHRS and CDR2 YFSETQ. The CDR3 sequence is 15 residues long. The CDR3 coding sequence is TGCGCCAGCAGCCCAGGGACAGACAGCACAGATACGCAGTATTTT. It specifies CASSPGTDSTDTQYF.

A word on this clonotype: A much larger clone lies a single base off, so this may be a read error. The V gene is TRBV6-1, the J gene TRBJ2-4; tentatively, D is TRBD1 (5 bases). V shed 8 bases and J shed 8 bases, with 7 bases lying between them. This CDR3 spans 10 amino acids. Germline CDR1 is MNHNS and CDR2 is SASEGT. The CDR3 bases are TGTGCCAGCGGCAGGGACATTCAGTACTTC. This sequence encodes CASGRDIQYF.

Many counts were recorded for this clonotype. The chain links TRBV30 to TRBJ1-2; 7 bases are shared with TRBD1. Germline V lookup: CDR1 GTSNPN, CDR2 SVGIG (reference sequence). The CDR3 contains 14 residues. V dropped 3 bases and J dropped 8; count of bases not matched to a gene: 12. In DNA form, the CDR3 reads TGTGCCTGGAGCCAGGGGGTTGGTGGAAAGGGCTACACCTTC. Its translation: CAWSQGVGGKGYTF.

Many counts were recorded for this clonotype. V and J are TRBV5-6 and TRBJ1-1; TRBD1 matches at 7 bases. Germline CDR1 SGHDT, CDR2 YYEEEE. Trimming at V came to 1 base and at J to 5 bases, leaving 8 bases not matched to a gene. The length of the CDR3 is 15 residues. The CDR3: CASSLYRGAGTEAFF. The DNA for the CDR3 is TGTGCCAGCAGCTTGTACAGGGGTGCGGGGACTGAAGCTTTCTTT.

Ten or more counts support this clonotype. The chain has TRBV18 and TRBJ1-6; 8 nucleotides align to TRBD1. Trimming took 0 bases from V and 8 from J; bases not matched to a gene: 6. Germline CDR1 reads KGHSH; CDR2 reads LQKENI. This CDR3 has 16 residues. The CDR3 here is CASSPPRGQGDSPLHF. The CDR3 bases are TGTGCCAGCTCACCACCGCGTGGACAGGGAGATTCACCCCTCCACTTT.

Remarks on this clonotype: With a much larger clone just one base away, this may be a read error. The rearrangement joins TRBV28 to TRBJ2-5; D call uncertain. The germline V gene has CDR1 MDHEN and CDR2 SYDVKM. This CDR3 has 13 residues. DNA for the CDR3: TGTGCCAGAAGTTATGGGATACAAGAGACCCAGTACTTC. Residues: CARSYGIQETQYF.

This sequence joins TRBV27 and TRBJ2-1, with TRBD2 matching 7 bases. With 3 bases clipped from V and 4 bases from J, the junction kept 6 bases outside the gene matches. The CDR3 extends over 15 amino acids. CDR1 is MNHEY and CDR2 is SMNVEV in the germline V gene (reference sequence). The CDR3 is CASSFRAGVYNEQFF. DNA of the CDR3: TGTGCCAGCAGTTTTAGGGCGGGAGTTTACAATGAGCAGTTCTTC.

The table lists this clonotype with many counts. The chain links TRBV20-1 to TRBJ2-5; a possible D gene is TRBD2 (6 bases). CDR1 is DFQATT and CDR2 is SNEGSKA in the germline V gene (reference sequence). Trimming cost V 3 bases and J 5 bases, with 16 bases left between them. The length of the CDR3 is 14 residues. The CDR3 DNA reads as TGCAGTGCTAGGGCATGGATTGCGGGGGAGACCCAGTACTTC. This gives the protein CSARAWIAGETQYF.

The chain links TRBV20-1 to TRBJ1-5; 9 nucleotides line up with TRBD1. The J segment lost 6 bases and the V segment lost 0 bases, leaving 9 bases of the junction unmatched. The CDR3 loop spans 16 amino acids. Germline CDR1 reads DFQATT; CDR2 reads SNEGSKA (reference sequence). CDR3 in amino acids: CSARDYEDRGFQPQHF. The CDR3 coding sequence is TGCAGTGCTAGAGATTACGAGGACAGGGGCTTTCAGCCCCAGCATTTT.

For this clonotype: This likely traces to a read error, being one base from a far larger clone. V gene TRBV6-4 combines with J gene TRBJ1-4; no reliable D call. This CDR3 is 14 amino acids long. Germline CDR1 reads MRHNA; CDR2 reads SNTAGT. V lost 6 bases and J 7 bases, leaving 15 bases between the germline ends. The CDR3 DNA sequence: TGTGCCAGCAGACCGGGAAAGTGGGCTGAAAAACTGTTTTTT. It specifies CASRPGKWAEKLFF.

This clonotype was observed many times. The chain couples TRBV2 to TRBJ2-3; 12 bases match TRBD2. This CDR3 has 16 amino acids. J lost 4 bases, V lost 8 bases, and 10 bases had no gene match. Germline loops: CDR1 SNHLY, CDR2 FYNNEI. The CDR3 sequence: CASWGGLAGGPDTQYF. For the CDR3, the DNA is TGTGCCAGCTGGGGCGGGCTAGCGGGGGGGCCAGATACGCAGTATTTT. The full variable domain, with the rest looked up from reference TRBV2 and TRBJ2-3, is EPEVTQTPSHQVTQMGQEVILRCVPISNHLYFYWYRQILGQKVEFLVSFYNNEISEKSEIFDDQFSVERPDGSNFTLKIRSTKLEDSAMYFCASWGGLAGGPDTQYFGPGTRLTVL.

This clonotype was recorded at least ten times. The chain is built from TRBV6-2 or TRBV6-3 and TRBJ2-5; 7 bases map to TRBD2. CDR1 is MNHEY and CDR2 is SVGEGT in the germline V gene. The CDR3 runs 12 residues. Trimming took 7 bases from V and 4 from J; bases not matched to a gene: 3. CDR3 sequence: CASNGGGETQYF. CDR3 DNA sequence: TGTGCCAGCAATGGCGGGGGAGAGACCCAGTACTTC.

This clonotype was observed at least ten times. The CDR3, as DNA: TGTGCCAGCAGCCTCGGGACAGGGAGGTCCGGGGAGCTGTTTTTT. Protein: CASSLGTGRSGELFF. The chain combines TRBV11-2 with TRBJ2-2; 9 nucleotides agree with TRBD1. CDR3 length: 15 amino acids. Per the germline V gene, CDR1 is SGHAT and CDR2 is FQNNGV. Unmatched junction bases numbered 7, after V lost 5 bases and J lost 6 bases.

Many counts were recorded for this clonotype. The chain recombines TRBV3-1 with TRBJ2-3; no definite D call. The ends were cut back, 1 base at V and 8 bases at J, with 10 bases in the middle. Per germline, CDR1 LGHDT and CDR2 YNNKEL (reference sequence). CDR3 length: 13 amino acids. The chain's CDR3 is CASSQGDGFTQYF. The CDR3 DNA is TGTGCCAGCAGCCAAGGTGATGGTTTTACGCAGTATTTT.

This clonotype was seen only a few times. This rearrangement joins TRBV20-1 to TRBJ2-5, with D possibly TRBD1 on 8 matching bases. Trimming took off 4 bases at V and 4 bases at J, with 22 bases between the two ends. The CDR3 covers 16 residues. Germline V CDR1 and CDR2: DFQATT, SNEGSKA (reference sequence). CDR3 sequence reads: CSATGGADRVGETQYF. CDR3 DNA: TGCAGTGCTACGGGGGGTGCGGACAGGGTGGGAGAGACCCAGTACTTC.

This clonotype occurred many times. This sequence joins TRBV7-2 and TRBJ2-3, with D possibly being TRBD2 (5 bases). The germline V gene encodes CDR1 SGHTA and CDR2 FQGNSA. The CDR3 has 14 amino acids. Trimming removed 7 bases at V and 2 bases at J, with 13 bases between. The CDR3, as DNA: TGTGCCAGCACCCCAAGGAGGAACACAGATACGCAGTATTTT. It is translated as CASTPRRNTDTQYF.

J is TRBJ1-2 and V is TRBV28; tentative D call: TRBD1 (6 bases). This CDR3 region has 13 residues. Trimming cost V 5 bases and J 3 bases, with 10 bases left between them. Germline V CDR1 and CDR2: MDHEN, SYDVKM. CDR3: CASSHRVDYGYTF. The CDR3 coding sequence is TGTGCCAGCAGTCACAGGGTTGACTATGGCTACACCTTC.

The sample holds many counts of this clonotype. The chain combines TRBV15 with TRBJ2-5, with 14 bases that match TRBD2. Trimming took 3 bases from V and 3 from J; bases not matched to a gene: 3. The germline gives CDR1 LNHNV, CDR2 YYDKDF (reference sequence). CDR3 length: 16 residues. As DNA, the CDR3 is TGTGCCACCAGCAGCGGGGGACTAGCGGGGGAAGAGACCCAGTACTTC. It yields the protein CATSSGGLAGEETQYF. Using reference TRBV15 and TRBJ2-5 for the parts outside the CDR3, the full variable domain is DAMVIQNPRYQVTQFGKPVTLSCSQTLNHNVMYWYQQKSSQAPKLLFHYYDKDFNNEADTPDNFQSRRPNTSFCFLDIRSPGLGDTAMYLCATSSGGLAGEETQYFGPGTRLLVL.

Ten or more counts support this clonotype. The rearrangement links TRBV7-2 to TRBJ2-1; unclear D gene. The CDR3 spans 14 residues. Trimming took off 4 bases at V and 12 bases at J, with 19 bases between the two ends. Per germline, CDR1 SGHTA and CDR2 FQGNSA. CDR3 residues: CASSSGGVRRVQFF. CDR3 bases: TGTGCCAGCAGCTCCGGTGGGGTCCGCAGAGTGCAGTTCTTC.

This clonotype was observed many times. The chain employs TRBV20-1 and TRBJ2-3; a weak D match, TRBD2 (6 bases). The V end was cut by 3 bases, the J end by 2 bases, with 12 bases between. There are 14 residues in the CDR3. Germline V CDR1 and CDR2: DFQATT, SNEGSKA (reference sequence). CDR3 region: CSARGGEYTDTQYF. The CDR3 DNA follows: TGCAGTGCTAGGGGCGGGGAATACACAGATACGCAGTATTTT.

This clonotype appeared many times. J is TRBJ1-6 and V is TRBV6-1, with 9 nucleotides matching TRBD1. The CDR3 has 16 residues. V was pared by 6 bases and J by 7 bases, with 10 bases of the junction left unmatched. CDR1 and CDR2 from the germline V gene are MNHNS and SASEGT. The CDR3 DNA is TGTGCCAGCAGCTTAGCCCCGGGACAGGGCAATTCACCCCTCCACTTT. The encoded protein is CASSLAPGQGNSPLHF.